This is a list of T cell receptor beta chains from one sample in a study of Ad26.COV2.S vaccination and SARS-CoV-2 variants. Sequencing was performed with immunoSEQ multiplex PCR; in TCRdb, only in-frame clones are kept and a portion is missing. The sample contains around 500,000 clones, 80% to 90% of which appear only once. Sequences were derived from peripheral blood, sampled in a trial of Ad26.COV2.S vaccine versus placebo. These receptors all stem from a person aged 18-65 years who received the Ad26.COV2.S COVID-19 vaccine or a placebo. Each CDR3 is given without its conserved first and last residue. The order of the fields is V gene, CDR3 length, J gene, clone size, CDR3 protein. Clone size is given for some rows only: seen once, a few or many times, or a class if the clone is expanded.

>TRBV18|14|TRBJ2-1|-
ASSPRLAGTYNEQF
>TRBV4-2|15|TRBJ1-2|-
ASSQVGADRVGYGYT
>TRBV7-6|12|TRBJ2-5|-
ASSLWTNKETQY
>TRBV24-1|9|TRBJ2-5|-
ATRGQETQY
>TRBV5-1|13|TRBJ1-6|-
ASSVRDRGQSPLH
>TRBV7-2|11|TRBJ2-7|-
ASSTNTPYEQY
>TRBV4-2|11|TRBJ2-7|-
ASSQGQAGEQY
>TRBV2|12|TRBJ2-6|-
ASSARTGANVLT
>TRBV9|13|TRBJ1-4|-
ASSPDRLTNEKLF
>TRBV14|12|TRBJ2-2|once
ASSQVLQGGELF
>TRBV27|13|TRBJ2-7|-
ASSPGLAYTYEQY
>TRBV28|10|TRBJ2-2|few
ASSLGSGELF
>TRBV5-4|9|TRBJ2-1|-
ATLGGNEQF
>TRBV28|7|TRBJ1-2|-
ASSSPRS
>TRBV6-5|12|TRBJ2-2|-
ASNRQGADGELF
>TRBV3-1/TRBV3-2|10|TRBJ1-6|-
ASSPGHSPLH